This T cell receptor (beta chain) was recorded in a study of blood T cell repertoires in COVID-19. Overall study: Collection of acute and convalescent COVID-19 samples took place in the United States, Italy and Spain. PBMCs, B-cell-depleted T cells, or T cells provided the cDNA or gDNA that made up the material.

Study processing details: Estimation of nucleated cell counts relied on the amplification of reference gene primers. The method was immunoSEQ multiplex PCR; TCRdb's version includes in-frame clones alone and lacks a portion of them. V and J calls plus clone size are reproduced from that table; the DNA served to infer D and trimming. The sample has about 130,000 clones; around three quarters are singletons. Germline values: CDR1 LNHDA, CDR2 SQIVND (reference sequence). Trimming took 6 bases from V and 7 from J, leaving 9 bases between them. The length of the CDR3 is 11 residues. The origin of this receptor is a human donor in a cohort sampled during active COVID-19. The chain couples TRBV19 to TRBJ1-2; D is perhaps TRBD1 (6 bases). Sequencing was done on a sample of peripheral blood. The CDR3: CASRDSPGYTF. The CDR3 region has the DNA TGTGCCAGTAGGGACAGTCCTGGCTACACCTTC.